The 5 T cell receptor beta chains given below trace back to one sample, sequenced in a study of OX40 agonist ivuxolimab in advanced cancers. Generated by immunoSEQ multiplex PCR, the TCRdb table keeps only in-frame clones and is missing some. The data show roughly 45,000 clones, about nine tenths seen once. Here the sequenced sample was CD4+ or CD8+ T cells sorted from blood, taken in a trial of the OX40 agonist ivuxolimab. The receptors were sampled from an adult with an advanced solid tumor such as melanoma, head and neck, liver or kidney cancer.

This chain connects TRBV2 to TRBJ1-2; TRBD1 aligns across 8 bases. Germline V gives CDR1 SNHLY, CDR2 FYNNEI. CDR3 size: 17 residues. Unmatched junction bases numbered 13, after V lost 3 bases and J lost 4 bases. The CDR3 spells CASSDAGQGSRFYGYTF. The DNA for the CDR3 is TGTGCCAGCAGTGATGCCGGACAGGGTAGCAGGTTCTATGGCTACACCTTC.

The V call is TRBV5-6, the J call TRBJ2-5; a possible D gene is TRBD2 (5 bases). Germline V gene lookup returns CDR1 SGHDT and CDR2 YYEEEE. V was clipped by 5 bases and J by 6 bases, with 20 bases between them. The CDR3 is 15 residues long. DNA of the CDR3: TGTGCCAGCAGTAGGAGGCAGCCCGACGGAAAGACCCAGTACTTC. Its protein is CASSRRQPDGKTQYF.

This rearrangement joins TRBV9 to TRBJ1-1; the match to TRBD1 covers 9 bases. Trimming at V came to 4 bases and at J to 3 bases, leaving 10 bases not matched to a gene. The germline V gene has CDR1 SGDLS and CDR2 YYNGEE. The CDR3 is 16 residues long. The CDR3 here is CASSPWTGDGYTEAFF. The CDR3 region has the DNA TGTGCCAGCAGCCCCTGGACAGGGGACGGGTACACTGAAGCTTTCTTT.

The V gene is TRBV6-5, the J gene TRBJ2-7; the D gene is possibly TRBD1 (5 bases). Germline lookup yields CDR1 MNHEY and CDR2 SVGAGI. The CDR3 covers 13 residues. Between the trimmed V and J ends, which lost 5 bases and 5 bases, there was a span of 13 bases. The CDR3 DNA sequence: TGTGCCAGCAGTGAACGGGCAGGGAACGAGCAGTACTTC. Translating it yields CASSERAGNEQYF.

The table lists this clone with a count of one. CDR3 nucleotides: TGTGCCAGCAGTTCTCCGGGGCAGGGCGGCAATCAGCCCCAGCATTTT. It specifies CASSSPGQGGNQPQHF. The gene calls are TRBV27 and TRBJ1-5, with D maybe TRBD1 (5 bases). Between the trimmed V and J ends, which lost 4 bases and 2 bases, there was a span of 15 bases. Per germline, CDR1 MNHEY and CDR2 SMNVEV (reference sequence). This CDR3 has 16 amino acids.